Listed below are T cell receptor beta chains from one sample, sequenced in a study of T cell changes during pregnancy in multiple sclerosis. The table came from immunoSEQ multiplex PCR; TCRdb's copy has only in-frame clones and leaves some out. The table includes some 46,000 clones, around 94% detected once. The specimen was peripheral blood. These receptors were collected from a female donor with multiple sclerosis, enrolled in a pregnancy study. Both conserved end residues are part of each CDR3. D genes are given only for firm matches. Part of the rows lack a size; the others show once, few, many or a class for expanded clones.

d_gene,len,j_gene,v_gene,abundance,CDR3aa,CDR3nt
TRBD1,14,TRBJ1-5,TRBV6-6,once,CASSWGQMNQPQHF,TGTGCCAGCAGTTGGGGACAGATGAATCAGCCCCAGCATTTT
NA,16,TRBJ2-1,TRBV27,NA,CASSLLVGTRHNEQFF,TGTGCCAGCAGTTTACTAGTCGGGACAAGACATAATGAGCAGTTCTTC
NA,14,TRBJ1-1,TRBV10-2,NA,CASSVVGMNTEAFF,TGCGCCAGCAGTGTGGTAGGGATGAACACTGAAGCTTTCTTT
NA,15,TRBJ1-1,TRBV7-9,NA,CASSFGPDSNTEAFF,TGTGCCAGCAGCTTTGGTCCAGATTCTAACACTGAAGCTTTCTTT
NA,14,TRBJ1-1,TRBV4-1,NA,CASSQVQGSTEAFF,TGCGCCAGCAGCCAAGTCCAGGGATCCACTGAAGCTTTCTTT
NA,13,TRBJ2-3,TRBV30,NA,CAWSPGPGGTQYF,TGTGCCTGGAGTCCCGGACCAGGGGGGACGCAGTATTTT
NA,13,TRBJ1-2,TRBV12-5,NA,CASGLLSSYGYTF,TGTGCTAGTGGTTTGTTAAGTTCCTATGGCTACACCTTC
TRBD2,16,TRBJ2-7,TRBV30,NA,CAWSVIGSGISYEQYF,TGTGCCTGGAGTGTAATTGGTAGCGGGATCTCCTACGAGCAGTACTTC
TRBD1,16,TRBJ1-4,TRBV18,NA,CASSPGQGATNEKLFF,TGTGCCAGCTCACCGGGACAGGGGGCAACTAATGAAAAACTGTTTTTT
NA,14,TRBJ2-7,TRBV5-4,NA,CASSTGVGTSEQYF,TGTGCCAGCAGCACCGGAGTGGGGACAAGCGAGCAGTACTTC
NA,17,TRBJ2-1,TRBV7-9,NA,CASLSNWAVLSPHEQFF,TGTGCCAGCCTATCCAACTGGGCGGTTCTCTCCCCCCATGAGCAGTTCTTC
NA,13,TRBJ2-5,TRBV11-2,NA,CASSLGHQETQYF,TGTGCCAGCAGCTTAGGCCACCAAGAGACCCAGTACTTC
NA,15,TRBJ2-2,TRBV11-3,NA,CASSLGGTNTGELFF,TGTGCCAGCAGCTTAGGAGGGACCAACACCGGGGAGCTGTTTTTT
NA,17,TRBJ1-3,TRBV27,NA,CASSLIYRGQGGNTIYF,TGTGCCAGCAGTTTAATCTATCGGGGGCAGGGTGGCAACACCATATATTTT
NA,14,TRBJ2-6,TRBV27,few,CASSEGAGANVLTF,TGTGCCAGCAGTGAGGGAGCTGGGGCCAACGTCCTGACTTTC
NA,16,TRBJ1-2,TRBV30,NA,CAWTVGGVWDNYGYTF,TGTGCCTGGACGGTTGGCGGGGTATGGGATAACTATGGCTACACCTTC